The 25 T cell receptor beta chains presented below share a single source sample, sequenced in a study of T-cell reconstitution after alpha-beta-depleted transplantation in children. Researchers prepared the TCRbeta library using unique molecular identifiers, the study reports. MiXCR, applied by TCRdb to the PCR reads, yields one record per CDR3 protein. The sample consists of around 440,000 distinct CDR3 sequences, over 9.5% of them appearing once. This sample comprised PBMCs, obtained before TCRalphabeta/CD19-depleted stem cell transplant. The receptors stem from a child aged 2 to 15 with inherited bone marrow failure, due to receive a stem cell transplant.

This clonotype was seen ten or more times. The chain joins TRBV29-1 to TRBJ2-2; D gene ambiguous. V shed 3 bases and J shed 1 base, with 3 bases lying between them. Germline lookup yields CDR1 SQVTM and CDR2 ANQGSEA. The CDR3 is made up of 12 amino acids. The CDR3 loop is CSVEVNTGELFF. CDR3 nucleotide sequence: TGCAGCGTTGAGGTGAACACCGGGGAGCTGTTTTTT.

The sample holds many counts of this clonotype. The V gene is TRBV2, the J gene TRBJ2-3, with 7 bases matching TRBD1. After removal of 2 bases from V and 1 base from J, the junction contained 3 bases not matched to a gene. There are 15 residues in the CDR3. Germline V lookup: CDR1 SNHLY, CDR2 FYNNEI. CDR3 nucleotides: TGTGCCAGCAGTGAAATAGGGGGCGGCACAGATACGCAGTATTTT. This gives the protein CASSEIGGGTDTQYF. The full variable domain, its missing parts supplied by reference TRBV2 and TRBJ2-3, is EPEVTQTPSHQVTQMGQEVILRCVPISNHLYFYWYRQILGQKVEFLVSFYNNEISEKSEIFDDQFSVERPDGSNFTLKIRSTKLEDSAMYFCASSEIGGGTDTQYFGPGTRLTVL.

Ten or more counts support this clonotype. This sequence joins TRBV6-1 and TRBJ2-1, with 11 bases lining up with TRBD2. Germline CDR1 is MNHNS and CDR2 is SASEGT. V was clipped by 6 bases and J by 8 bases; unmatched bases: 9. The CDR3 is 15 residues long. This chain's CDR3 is CASRKLAGVIDEQFF. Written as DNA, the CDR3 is TGTGCCAGCAGAAAACTAGCGGGAGTTATCGATGAGCAGTTCTTC.

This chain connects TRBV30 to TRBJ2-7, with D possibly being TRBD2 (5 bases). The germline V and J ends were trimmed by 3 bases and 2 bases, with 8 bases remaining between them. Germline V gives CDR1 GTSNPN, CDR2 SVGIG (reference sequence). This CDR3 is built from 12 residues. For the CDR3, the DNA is TGTGCCTGGAGCTCCGGGACCTACGAGCAGTACTTC. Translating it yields CAWSSGTYEQYF.

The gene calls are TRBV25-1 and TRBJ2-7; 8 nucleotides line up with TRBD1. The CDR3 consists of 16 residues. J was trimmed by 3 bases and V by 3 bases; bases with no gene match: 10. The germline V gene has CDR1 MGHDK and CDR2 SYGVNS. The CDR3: CASSDPMAGGIYEQYF. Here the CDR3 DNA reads TGTGCCAGCAGTGACCCAATGGCAGGGGGCATCTACGAGCAGTACTTC.

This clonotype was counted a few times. CDR3 residues: CASSGDRPEAFF. The CDR3 DNA is TGTGCCAGCAGCGGGGACCGCCCTGAAGCTTTCTTT. The chain combines TRBV2 with TRBJ1-1, with D perhaps matching TRBD1 (5 bases). V dropped 6 bases and J dropped 6 bases, with 11 bases sitting between them. This CDR3 is built from 12 residues. The germline V gene encodes CDR1 SNHLY and CDR2 FYNNEI.

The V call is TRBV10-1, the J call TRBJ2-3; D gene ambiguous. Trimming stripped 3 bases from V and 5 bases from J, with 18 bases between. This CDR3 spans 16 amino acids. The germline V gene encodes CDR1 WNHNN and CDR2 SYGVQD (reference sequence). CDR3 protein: CASSDARAPKEDTQYF. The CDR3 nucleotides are TGCGCCAGCAGTGATGCCCGGGCCCCTAAGGAAGATACGCAGTATTTT.

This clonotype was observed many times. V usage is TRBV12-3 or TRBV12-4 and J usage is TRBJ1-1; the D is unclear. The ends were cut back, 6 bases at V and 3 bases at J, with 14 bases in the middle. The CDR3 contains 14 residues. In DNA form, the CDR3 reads TGTGCCAGCAGGAACCAGCGGGGATACACTGAAGCTTTCTTT. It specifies CASRNQRGYTEAFF.

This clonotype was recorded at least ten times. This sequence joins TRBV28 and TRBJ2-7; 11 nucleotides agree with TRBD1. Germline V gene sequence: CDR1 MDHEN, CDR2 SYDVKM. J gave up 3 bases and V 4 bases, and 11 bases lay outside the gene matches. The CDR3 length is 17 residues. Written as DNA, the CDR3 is TGTGCCAGCAGTTCCCATACGACCGGGACAGGGGGCTACGAGCAGTACTTC. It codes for CASSSHTTGTGGYEQYF.

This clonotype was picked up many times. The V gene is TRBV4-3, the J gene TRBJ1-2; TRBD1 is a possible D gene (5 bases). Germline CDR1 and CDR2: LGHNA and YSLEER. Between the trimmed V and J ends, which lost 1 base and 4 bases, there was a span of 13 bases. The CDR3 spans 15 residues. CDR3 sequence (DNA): TGCGCCAGCAGCCAAGTAGATAGGGGAACCTATGGCTACACCTTC. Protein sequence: CASSQVDRGTYGYTF.

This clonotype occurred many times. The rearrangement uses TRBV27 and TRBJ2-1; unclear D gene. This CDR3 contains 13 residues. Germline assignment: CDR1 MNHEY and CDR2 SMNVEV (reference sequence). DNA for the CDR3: TGTGCAGTTTCCCTAAGCTCCTACAATGAGCAGTTCTTC. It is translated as CAVSLSSYNEQFF.

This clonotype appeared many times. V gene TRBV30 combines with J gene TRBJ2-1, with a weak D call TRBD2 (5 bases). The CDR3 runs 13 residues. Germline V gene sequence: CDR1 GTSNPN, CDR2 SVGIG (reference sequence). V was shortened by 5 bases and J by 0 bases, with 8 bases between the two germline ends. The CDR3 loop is CAWGLDSYNEQFF. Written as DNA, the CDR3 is TGTGCCTGGGGACTCGACTCCTACAATGAGCAGTTCTTC.

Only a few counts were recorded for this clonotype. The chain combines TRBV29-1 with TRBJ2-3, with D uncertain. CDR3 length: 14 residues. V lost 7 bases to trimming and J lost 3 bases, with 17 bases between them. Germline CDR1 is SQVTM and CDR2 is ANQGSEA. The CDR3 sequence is CSASGRQLTDTQYF. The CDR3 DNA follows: TGCAGCGCTTCAGGCAGGCAGCTTACAGATACGCAGTATTTT.

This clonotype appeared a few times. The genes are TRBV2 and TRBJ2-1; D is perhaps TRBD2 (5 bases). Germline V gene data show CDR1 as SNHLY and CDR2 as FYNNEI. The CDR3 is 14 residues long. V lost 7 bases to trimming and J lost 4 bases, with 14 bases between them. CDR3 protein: CASTMDSAYNEQFF. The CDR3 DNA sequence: TGTGCCAGCACGATGGACTCGGCATACAATGAGCAGTTCTTC.

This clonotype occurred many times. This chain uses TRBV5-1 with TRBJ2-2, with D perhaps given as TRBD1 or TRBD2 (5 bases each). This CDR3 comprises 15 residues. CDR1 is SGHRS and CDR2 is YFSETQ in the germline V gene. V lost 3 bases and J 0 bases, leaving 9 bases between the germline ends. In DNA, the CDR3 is TGCGCCAGCAGCTGGGACGGCCCGAACACCGGGGAGCTGTTTTTT. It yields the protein CASSWDGPNTGELFF.

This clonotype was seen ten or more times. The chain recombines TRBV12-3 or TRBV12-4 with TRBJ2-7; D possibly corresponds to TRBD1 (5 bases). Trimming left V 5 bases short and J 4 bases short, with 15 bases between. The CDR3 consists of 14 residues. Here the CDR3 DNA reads TGTGCCAGCAGTCAGATTGTCAGGGCGTACGAGCAGTACTTC. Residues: CASSQIVRAYEQYF.

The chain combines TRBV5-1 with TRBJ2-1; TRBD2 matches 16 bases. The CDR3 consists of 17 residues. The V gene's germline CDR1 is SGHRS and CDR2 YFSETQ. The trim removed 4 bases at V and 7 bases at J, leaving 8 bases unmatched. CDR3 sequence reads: CASSPAPGLAGGNEQFF. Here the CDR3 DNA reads TGCGCCAGCAGCCCCGCACCGGGACTAGCGGGAGGGAATGAGCAGTTCTTC.

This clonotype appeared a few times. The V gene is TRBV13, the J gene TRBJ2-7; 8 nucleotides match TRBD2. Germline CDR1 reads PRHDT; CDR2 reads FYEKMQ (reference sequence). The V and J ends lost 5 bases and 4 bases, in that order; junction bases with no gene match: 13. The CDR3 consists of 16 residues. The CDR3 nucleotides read TGTGCCAGCAGCGGACCGAGCGGGAGTGGAACTTACGAGCAGTACTTC. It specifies CASSGPSGSGTYEQYF.

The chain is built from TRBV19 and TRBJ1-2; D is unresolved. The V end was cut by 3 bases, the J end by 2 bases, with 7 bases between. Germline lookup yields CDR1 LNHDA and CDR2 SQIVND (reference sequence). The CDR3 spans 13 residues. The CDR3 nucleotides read TGTGCCAGTAGTATCGGCAGGAACTATGGCTACACCTTC. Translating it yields CASSIGRNYGYTF.

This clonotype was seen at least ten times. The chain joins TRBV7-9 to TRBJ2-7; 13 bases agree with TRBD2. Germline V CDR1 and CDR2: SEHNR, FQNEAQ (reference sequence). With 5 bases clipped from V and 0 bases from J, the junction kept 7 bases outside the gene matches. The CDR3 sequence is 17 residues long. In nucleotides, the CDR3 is TGTGCCAGCAGCACCCCGGGACTAGCGGGGTTCTCCTACGAGCAGTACTTC. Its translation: CASSTPGLAGFSYEQYF.

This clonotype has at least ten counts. CDR3 protein: CASSTGGADFFYEQFF. CDR3 coding DNA: TGTGCCAGCAGTACAGGGGGCGCGGATTTCTTTTATGAGCAGTTCTTC. The rearrangement links TRBV12-3 or TRBV12-4 to TRBJ2-1; 9 bases align to TRBD1. Trimming removed 5 bases from V and 8 bases from J; junction bases left unmatched: 13. This CDR3 comprises 16 residues.

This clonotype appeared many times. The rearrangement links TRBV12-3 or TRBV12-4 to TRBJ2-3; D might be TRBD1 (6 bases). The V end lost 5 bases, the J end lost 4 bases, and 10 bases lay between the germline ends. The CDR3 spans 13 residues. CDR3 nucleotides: TGTGCCAGCAGTATACAGGGTCCAGATACGCAGTATTTT. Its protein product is CASSIQGPDTQYF.

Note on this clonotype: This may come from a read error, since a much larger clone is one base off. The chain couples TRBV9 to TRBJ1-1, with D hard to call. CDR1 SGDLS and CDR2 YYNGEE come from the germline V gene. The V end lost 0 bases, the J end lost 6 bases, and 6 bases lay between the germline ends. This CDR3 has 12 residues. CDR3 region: CASSVDGSEAFF. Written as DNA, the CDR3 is TGTGCCAGCAGCGTAGACGGGTCTGAAGCTTTCTTT.

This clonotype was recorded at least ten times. CDR3 sequence: CSEQGYLAAEAFF. Here the CDR3 DNA reads TGCAGTGAGCAAGGGTACTTAGCGGCTGAAGCTTTCTTT. This chain joins TRBV20-1 and TRBJ1-1; D not certain. The CDR3 is 13 residues long. Germline V gene lookup returns CDR1 DFQATT and CDR2 SNEGSKA (reference sequence). V dropped 7 bases and J dropped 6 bases, with 18 bases sitting between them.

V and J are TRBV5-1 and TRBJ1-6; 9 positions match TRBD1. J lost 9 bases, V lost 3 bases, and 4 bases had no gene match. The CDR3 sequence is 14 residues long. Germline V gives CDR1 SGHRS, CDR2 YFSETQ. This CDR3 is CASSWDRESSPLHF. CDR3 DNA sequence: TGCGCCAGCAGCTGGGACAGGGAGAGTTCACCCCTCCACTTT.